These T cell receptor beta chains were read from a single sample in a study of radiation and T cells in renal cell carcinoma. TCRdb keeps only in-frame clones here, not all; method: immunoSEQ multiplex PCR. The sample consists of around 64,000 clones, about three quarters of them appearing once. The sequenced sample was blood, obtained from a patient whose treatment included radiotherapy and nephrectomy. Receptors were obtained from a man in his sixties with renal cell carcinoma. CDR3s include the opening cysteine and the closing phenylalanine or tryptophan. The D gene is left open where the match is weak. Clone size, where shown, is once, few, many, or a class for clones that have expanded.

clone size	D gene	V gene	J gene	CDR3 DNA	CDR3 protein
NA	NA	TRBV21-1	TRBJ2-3	TGTGCCAGCAGCCCGGGACAGGGAGATACGCAGTATTTT	CASSPGQGDTQYF
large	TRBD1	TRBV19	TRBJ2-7	TGTGCCAGTAGGGACCCAGGGGGCAACTACGAGCAGTACTTC	CASRDPGGNYEQYF
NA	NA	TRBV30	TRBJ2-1	TGTGCCTGGAGTGCCAGGGGGACCTGGGAGGATGAGCAGTTCTTC	CAWSARGTWEDEQFF
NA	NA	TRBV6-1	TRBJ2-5	TGTGCCAGCAGTGAAGACGGGGAGCCTCAAGAGACCCAGTACTTC	CASSEDGEPQETQYF
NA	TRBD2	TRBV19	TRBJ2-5	TGTGCCAGTAGTAACTTACTAGCGGGGGGAGCAGAGACCCAGTACTTC	CASSNLLAGGAETQYF
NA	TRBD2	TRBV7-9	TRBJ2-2	TGTGCCAGCAGACCTAGCGGAAACACCGGGGAGCTGTTTTTT	CASRPSGNTGELFF
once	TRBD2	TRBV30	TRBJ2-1	TGTGCCTGGAGTCCCGGGGGGGCGGGAAATGAGCAGTTCTTC	CAWSPGGAGNEQFF
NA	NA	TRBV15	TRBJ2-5	TGTGCCACCAGCAGGGGGACGAAGGAGACCCAGTACTTC	CATSRGTKETQYF
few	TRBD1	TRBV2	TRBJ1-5	TGTGCCAGCAATTGGGACAGTATGGGGCAGCCCCAGCATTTT	CASNWDSMGQPQHF
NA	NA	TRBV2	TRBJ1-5	TGTGCCACAGCGGATCCCAATCAGCCCCAGCATTTT	CATADPNQPQHF